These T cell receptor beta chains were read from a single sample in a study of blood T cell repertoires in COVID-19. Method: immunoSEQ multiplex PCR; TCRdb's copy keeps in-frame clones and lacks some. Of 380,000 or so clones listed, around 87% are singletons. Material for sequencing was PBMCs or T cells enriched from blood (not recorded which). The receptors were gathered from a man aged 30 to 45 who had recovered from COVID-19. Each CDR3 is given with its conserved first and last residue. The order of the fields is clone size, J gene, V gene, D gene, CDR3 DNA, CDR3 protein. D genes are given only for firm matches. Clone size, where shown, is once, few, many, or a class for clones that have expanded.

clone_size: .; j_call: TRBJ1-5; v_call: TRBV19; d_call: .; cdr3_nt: TGTGCCAGTAGTATAGGTTCCCCACCAGGATTTATGCCCCAGCATTTT; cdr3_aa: CASSIGSPPGFMPQHF
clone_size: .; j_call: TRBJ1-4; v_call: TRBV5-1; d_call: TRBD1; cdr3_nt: TGCGCCAGCAGCATGAGACAGGGGGCGCAGAGTGAAAAACTGTTTTTT; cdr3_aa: CASSMRQGAQSEKLFF
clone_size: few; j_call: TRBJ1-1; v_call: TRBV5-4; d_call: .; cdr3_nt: TGTGCCAGCAGCCCTGCCAGGGGCGGGGCTTTCTTT; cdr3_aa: CASSPARGGAFF
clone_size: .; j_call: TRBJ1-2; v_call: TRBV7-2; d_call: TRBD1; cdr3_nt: TGTGCCAGCAGCGGAGGGACAGGGCACGGCTACACCTTC; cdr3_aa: CASSGGTGHGYTF
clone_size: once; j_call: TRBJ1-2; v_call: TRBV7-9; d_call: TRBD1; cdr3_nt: TGTGCCAGCAGCTTAGGAGGACAGGGACGGGGCTACACCTTC; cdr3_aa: CASSLGGQGRGYTF
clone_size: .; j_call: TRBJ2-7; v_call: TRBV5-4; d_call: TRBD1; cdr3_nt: TGTGCCAGCAGCTCCGACAGGGGGGTCCCCTACGAGCAGTACTTC; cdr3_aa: CASSSDRGVPYEQYF
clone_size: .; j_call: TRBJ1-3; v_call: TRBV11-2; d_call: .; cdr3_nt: TGTGCCAGCAGGGGGAGGGCCCTTGGAAACACCATATATTTT; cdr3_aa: CASRGRALGNTIYF
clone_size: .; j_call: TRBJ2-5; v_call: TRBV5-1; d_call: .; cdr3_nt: TGCGCCAGCAGCGAACAAAGACAGCGGGTGCAAGAGACCCAGTACTTC; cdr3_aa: CASSEQRQRVQETQYF
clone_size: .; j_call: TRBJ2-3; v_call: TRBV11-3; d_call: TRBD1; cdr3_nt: TGTGCCAGCAGCTTCAGGACAGGATCCACAGATACGCAGTATTTT; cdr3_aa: CASSFRTGSTDTQYF
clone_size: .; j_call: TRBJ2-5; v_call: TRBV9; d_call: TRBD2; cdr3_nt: TGTGCCAGCAGCGCCGGAAAGACTAGCGGTTACCAAGAGACCCAGTACTTC; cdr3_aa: CASSAGKTSGYQETQYF
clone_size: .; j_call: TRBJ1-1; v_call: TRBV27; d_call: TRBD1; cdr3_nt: TGTGCCAGCAGTCAGAGACAGGGGGCGAATACTGAAGCTTTCTTT; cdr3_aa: CASSQRQGANTEAFF
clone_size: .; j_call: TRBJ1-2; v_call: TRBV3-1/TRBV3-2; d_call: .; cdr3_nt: TGTGCCAGCAGCCCCCCCAAATATCGGTATGGCTACACCTTC; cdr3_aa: CASSPPKYRYGYTF
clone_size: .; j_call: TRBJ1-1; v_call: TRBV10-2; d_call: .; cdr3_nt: TGCGCCAGCAGGGCACAGGTGATGAACACTGAAGCTTTCTTT; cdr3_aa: CASRAQVMNTEAFF
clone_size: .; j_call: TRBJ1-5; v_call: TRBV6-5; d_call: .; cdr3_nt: TGTGCCAGCAGTTCCAGGGGAACCAGGCAGCCCCAGCATTTT; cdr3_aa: CASSSRGTRQPQHF
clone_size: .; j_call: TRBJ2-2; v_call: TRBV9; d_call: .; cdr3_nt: TGTGCCAGCAGCCCCGGACGGGACAAGGACGGGGAGCTGTTTTTT; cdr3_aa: CASSPGRDKDGELFF
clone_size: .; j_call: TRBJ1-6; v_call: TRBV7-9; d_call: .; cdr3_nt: TGTGCCAGCAGCTTAGACCAGAATTCACCCCTCCACTTT; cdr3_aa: CASSLDQNSPLHF
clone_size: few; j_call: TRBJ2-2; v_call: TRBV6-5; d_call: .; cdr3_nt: TGTGCCAGCAGTTACTTCGGGCAGGGTGGCACCGGGGAGCTGTTTTTT; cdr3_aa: CASSYFGQGGTGELFF
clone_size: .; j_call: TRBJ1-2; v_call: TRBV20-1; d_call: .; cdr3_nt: TGCAGTGCTAGGGGCTCCTATGGCTACACCTTC; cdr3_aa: CSARGSYGYTF
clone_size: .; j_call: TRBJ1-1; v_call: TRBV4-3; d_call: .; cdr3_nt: TGCGCCAGCAGCCAAGCTCGGGGGACGGCCAATAGGGCTTTCTTT; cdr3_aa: CASSQARGTANRAFF
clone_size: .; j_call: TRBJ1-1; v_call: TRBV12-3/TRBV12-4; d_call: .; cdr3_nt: TGTGCCAGCACTACCTTCGGACAGTCCAGAGCTTTCTTT; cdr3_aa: CASTTFGQSRAFF
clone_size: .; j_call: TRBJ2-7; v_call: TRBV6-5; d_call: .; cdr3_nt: TGTGCCAGCGTGGACATTTCGAGCTCCTACGAGCAGTACTTC; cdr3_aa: CASVDISSSYEQYF
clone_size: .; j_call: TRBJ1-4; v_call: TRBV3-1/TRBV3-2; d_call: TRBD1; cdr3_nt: TGTGCCAGCAGCCAAGACCAGGGGGCGGCGGAAAAACTGTTTTTT; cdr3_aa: CASSQDQGAAEKLFF
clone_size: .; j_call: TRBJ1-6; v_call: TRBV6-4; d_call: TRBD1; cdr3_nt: TGTGCCAGCAGTGACACAGGGGGAAACTCACCCCTCCACTTT; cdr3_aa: CASSDTGGNSPLHF
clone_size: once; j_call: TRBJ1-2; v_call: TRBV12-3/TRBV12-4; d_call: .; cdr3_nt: TGTGCCAGCAGGTTGGAGTATGGCTACACCTTC; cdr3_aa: CASRLEYGYTF
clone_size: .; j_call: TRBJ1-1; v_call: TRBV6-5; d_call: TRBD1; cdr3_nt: TGTGCCAGCAGTTACCCGAGGGACAGGGAGAACACTGAAGCTTTCTTT; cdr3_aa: CASSYPRDRENTEAFF
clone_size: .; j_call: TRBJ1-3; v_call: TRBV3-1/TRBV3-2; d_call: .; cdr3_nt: TGTGCCAGCAGCCAAGGGGGGGGTTCCTCTGGAAACACCATATATTTT; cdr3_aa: CASSQGGGSSGNTIYF
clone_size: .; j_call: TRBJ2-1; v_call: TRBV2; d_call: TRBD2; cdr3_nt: TGTGCCAGCAGAGGATCCGGGACTAGAGAAAATGAGCAGTTCTTC; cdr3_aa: CASRGSGTRENEQFF
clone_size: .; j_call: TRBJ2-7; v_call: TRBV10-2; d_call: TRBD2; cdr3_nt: TGCGCCAGCAGCCTATCACTGACTAGCGGGGAATCCTACGAGCAGTACTTC; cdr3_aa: CASSLSLTSGESYEQYF
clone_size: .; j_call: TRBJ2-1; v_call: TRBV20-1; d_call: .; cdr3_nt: TGCAGTGCTAGTGGACAGCTCTACAATGAGCAGTTCTTC; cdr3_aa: CSASGQLYNEQFF
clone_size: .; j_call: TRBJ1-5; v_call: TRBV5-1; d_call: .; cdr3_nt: TGCGCCAGCAGCTTGGCCGCGGGAATTAGTCAGCCCCAGCATTTT; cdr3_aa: CASSLAAGISQPQHF
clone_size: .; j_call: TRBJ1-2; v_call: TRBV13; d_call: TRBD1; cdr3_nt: TGTGCCAGCAGCCTGGGACAGGGAGACTATGGCTACACCTTC; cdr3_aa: CASSLGQGDYGYTF
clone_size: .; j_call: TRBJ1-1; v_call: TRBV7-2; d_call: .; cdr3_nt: TGTGCCAGCAGCTTATTCTCGAACACTGAAGCTTTCTTT; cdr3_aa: CASSLFSNTEAFF
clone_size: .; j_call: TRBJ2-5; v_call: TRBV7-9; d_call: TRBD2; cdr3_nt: TGTGCCAGCAGCTTATTAAAAGGACTAGCACGAGGAGAGACCCAGTACTTC; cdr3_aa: CASSLLKGLARGETQYF
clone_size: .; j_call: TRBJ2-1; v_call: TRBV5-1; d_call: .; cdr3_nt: TGCGCCAGCAGCGGGGCAGGGGGGTACAATGAGCAGTTCTTC; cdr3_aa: CASSGAGGYNEQFF
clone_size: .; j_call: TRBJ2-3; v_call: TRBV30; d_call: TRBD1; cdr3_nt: TGTGCCTGGAAGGGGGCAGGGGATACGCAGTATTTT; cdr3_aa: CAWKGAGDTQYF
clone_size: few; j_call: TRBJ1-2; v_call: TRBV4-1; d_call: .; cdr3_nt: TGCGCCAGCAGCCAAGATACGGGCAGGGTCTATGGCTACACCTTC; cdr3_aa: CASSQDTGRVYGYTF
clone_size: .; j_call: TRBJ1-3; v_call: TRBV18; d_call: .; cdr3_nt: TGTGCCAGCTCAGTCCCAGGCTCTGGAAACACCATATATTTT; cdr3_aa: CASSVPGSGNTIYF
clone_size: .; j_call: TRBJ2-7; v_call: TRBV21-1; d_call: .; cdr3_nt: TGTGCCAGCAGCAAAGCGCTTTTACAACAGGGATACGAGCAGTACTTC; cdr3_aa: CASSKALLQQGYEQYF